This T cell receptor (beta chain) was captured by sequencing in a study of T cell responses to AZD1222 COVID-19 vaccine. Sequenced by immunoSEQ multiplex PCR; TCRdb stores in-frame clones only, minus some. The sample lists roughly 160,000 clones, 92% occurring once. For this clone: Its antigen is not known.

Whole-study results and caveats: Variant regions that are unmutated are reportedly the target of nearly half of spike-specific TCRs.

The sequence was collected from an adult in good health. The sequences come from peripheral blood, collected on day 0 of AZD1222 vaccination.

The CDR3 reads CASSKPDRQETQYF. CDR3 bases: TGTGCCAGCAGTAAGCCGGACAGACAAGAGACCCAGTACTTC. V is TRBV6-5 and J is TRBJ2-5, with a tentative D call TRBD1 (6 bases). CDR1 is MNHEY and CDR2 is SVGAGI in the germline V gene. Trimming took 5 bases from V and 2 from J, leaving 12 bases between them. This CDR3 is built from 14 residues.